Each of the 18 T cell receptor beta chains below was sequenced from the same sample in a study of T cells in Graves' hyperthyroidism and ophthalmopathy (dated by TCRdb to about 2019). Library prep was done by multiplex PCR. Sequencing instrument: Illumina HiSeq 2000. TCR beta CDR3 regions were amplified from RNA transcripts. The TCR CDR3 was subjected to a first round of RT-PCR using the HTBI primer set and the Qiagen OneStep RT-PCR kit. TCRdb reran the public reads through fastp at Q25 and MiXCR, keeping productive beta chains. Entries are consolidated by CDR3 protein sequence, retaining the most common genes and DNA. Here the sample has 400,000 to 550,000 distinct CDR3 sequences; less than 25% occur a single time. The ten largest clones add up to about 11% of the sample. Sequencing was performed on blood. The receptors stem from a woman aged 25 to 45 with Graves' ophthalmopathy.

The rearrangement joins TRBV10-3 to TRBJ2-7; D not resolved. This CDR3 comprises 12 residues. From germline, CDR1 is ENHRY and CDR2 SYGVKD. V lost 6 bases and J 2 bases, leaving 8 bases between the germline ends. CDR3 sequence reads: CAISPTPYEQYF. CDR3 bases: TGTGCCATCAGCCCCACACCCTACGAGCAGTACTTC.

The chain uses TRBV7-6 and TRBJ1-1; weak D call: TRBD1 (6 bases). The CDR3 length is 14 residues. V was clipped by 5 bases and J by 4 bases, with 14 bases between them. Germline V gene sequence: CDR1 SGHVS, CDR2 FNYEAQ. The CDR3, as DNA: TGTGCCAGCAGCGCACGGGGGGACACCACTGAAGCTTTCTTT. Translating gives CASSARGDTTEAFF. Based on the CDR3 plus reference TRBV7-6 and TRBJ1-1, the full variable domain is GAGVSQSPRYKVTKRGQDVALRCDPISGHVSLYWYRQALGQGPEFLTYFNYEAQQDKSGLPNDRFSAERPEGSISTLTIQRTEQRDSAMYRCASSARGDTTEAFFGQGTRLTVV.

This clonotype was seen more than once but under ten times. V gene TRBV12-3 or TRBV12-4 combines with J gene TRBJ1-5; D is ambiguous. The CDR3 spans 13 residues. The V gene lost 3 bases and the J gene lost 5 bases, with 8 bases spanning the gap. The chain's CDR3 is CASSLNNHQPQHF. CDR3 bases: TGTGCCAGCAGTTTGAATAATCATCAGCCCCAGCATTTT.

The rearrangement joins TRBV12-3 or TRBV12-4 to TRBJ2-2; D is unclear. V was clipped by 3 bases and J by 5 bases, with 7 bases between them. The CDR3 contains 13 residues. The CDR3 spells CASSFHETGELFF. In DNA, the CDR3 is TGTGCCAGCAGTTTTCATGAAACCGGGGAGCTGTTTTTT.

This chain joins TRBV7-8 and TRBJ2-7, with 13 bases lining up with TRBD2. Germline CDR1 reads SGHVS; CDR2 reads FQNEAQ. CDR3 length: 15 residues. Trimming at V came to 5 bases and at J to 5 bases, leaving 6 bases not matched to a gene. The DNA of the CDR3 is TGTGCCAGCAGCGCACTAGCGGGAGGGCTCGACGAGCAGTACTTC. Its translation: CASSALAGGLDEQYF.

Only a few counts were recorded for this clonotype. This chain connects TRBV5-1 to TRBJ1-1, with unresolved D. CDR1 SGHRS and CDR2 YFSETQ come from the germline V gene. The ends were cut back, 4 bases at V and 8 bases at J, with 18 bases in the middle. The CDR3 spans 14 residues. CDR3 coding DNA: TGCGCCAGCAGCCCTACGGCGGGGATCCAGGAAGCTTTCTTT. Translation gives CASSPTAGIQEAFF.

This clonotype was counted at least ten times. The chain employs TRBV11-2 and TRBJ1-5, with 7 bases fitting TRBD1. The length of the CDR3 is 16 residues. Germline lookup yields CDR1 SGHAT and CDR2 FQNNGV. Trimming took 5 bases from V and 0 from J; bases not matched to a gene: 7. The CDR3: CASSVGTDYSNQPQHF. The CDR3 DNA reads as TGTGCCAGCAGCGTCGGGACAGACTATAGCAATCAGCCCCAGCATTTT.

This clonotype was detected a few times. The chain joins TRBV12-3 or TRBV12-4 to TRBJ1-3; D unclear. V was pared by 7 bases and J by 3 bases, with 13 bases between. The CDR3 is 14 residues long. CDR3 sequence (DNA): TGTGCCAGCACCCTCATGGGCGGTGGAAACACCATATATTTT. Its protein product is CASTLMGGGNTIYF.

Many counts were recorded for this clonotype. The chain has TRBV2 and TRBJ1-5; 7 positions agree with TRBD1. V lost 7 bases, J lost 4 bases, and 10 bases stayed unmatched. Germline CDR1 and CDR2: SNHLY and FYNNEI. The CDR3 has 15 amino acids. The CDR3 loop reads CASTRGPPANQPQHF. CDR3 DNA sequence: TGTGCCAGCACGAGGGGGCCACCGGCGAATCAGCCCCAGCATTTT.

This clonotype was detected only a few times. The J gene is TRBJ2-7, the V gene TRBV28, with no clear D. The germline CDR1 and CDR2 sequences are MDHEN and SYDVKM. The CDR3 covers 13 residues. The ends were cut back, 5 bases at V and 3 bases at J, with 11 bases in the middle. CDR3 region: CASSKPHLYEQYF. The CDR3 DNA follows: TGTGCCAGCAGTAAACCGCACCTCTACGAGCAGTACTTC.

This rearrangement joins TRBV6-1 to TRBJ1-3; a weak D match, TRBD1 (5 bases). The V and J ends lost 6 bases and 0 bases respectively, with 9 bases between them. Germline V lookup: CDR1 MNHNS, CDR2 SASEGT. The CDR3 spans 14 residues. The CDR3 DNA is TGTGCCAGCAGCGGGACGGACTCTGGAAACACCATATATTTT. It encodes CASSGTDSGNTIYF.

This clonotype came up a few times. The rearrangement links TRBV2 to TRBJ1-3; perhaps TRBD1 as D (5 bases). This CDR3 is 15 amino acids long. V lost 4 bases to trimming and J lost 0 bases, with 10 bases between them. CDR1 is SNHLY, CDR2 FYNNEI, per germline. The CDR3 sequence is CASSVRGYSGNTIYF. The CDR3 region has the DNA TGTGCCAGCAGTGTGCGGGGCTACTCTGGAAACACCATATATTTT.

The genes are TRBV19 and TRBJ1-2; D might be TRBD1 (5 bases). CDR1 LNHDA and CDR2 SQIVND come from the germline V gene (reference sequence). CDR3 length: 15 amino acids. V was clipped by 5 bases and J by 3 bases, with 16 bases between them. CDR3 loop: CASSHRDRLYYGYTF. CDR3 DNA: TGTGCCAGTAGTCATAGGGACCGACTATACTATGGCTACACCTTC.

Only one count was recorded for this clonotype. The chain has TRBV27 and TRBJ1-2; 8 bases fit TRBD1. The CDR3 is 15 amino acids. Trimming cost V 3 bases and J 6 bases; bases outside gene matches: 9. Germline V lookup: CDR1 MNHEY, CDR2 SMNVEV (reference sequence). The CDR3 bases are TGTGCCAGCAGTTTCCTGGACAGGGAGGTAGATGGCTACACCTTC. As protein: CASSFLDREVDGYTF.

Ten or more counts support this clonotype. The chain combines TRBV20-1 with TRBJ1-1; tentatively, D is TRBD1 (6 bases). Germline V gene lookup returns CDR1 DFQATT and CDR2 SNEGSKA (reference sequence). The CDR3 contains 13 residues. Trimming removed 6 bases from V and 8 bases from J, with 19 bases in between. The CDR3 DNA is TGCAGTGCGCCACGCCGGGGGGCCCTAGAAGCTTTCTTT. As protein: CSAPRRGALEAFF.

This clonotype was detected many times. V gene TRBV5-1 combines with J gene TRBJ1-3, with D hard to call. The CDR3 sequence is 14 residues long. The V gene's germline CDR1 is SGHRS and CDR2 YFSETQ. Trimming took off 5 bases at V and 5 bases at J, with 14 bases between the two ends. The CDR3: CASSLGQSRNTIYF. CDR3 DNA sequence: TGCGCCAGCAGTCTTGGGCAGAGTCGAAACACCATATATTTT.

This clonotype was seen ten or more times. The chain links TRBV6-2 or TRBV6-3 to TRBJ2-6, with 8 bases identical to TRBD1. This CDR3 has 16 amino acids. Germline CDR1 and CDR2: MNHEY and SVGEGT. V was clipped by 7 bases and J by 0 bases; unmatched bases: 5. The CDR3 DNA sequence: TGTGCCAGCACCGACAGGGGATACTCTGGGGCCAACGTCCTGACTTTC. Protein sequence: CASTDRGYSGANVLTF.

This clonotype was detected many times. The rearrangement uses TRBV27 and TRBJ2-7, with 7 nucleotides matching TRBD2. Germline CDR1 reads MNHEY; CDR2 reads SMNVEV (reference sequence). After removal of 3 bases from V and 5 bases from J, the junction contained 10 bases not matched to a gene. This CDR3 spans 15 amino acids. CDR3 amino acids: CASSFSGRGLNEQYF. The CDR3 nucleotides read TGTGCCAGCAGTTTCTCAGGGCGGGGGTTGAACGAGCAGTACTTC.